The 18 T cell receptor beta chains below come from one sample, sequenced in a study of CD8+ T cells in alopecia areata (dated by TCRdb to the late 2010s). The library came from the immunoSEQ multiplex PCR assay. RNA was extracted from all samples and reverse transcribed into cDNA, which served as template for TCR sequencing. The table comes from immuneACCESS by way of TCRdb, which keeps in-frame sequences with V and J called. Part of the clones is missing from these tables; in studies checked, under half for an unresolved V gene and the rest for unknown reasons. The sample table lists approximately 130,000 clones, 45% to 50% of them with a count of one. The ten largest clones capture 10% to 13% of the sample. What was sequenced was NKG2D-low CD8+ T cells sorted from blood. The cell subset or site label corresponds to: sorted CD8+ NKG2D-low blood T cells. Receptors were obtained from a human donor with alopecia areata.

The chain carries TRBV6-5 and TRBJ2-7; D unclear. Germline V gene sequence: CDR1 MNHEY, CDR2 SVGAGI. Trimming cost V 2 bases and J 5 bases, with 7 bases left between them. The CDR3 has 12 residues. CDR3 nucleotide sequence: TGTGCCAGCAGTTACCCTTGGGACGAGCAGTACTTC. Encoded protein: CASSYPWDEQYF.

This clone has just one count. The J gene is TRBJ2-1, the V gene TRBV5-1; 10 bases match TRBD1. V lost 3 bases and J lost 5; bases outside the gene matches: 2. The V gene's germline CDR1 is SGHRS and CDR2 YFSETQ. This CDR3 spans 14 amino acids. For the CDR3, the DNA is TGCGCCAGCAGCTGGACAGGGGGGAACAATGAGCAGTTCTTC. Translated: CASSWTGGNNEQFF.

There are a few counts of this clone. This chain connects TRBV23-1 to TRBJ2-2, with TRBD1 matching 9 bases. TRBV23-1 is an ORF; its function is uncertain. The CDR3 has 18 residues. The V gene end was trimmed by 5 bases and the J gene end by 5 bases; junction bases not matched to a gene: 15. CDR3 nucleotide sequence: TGCGCCAGCAGTGATTATACCGGGACAGGGAAAAGGACCGGGGAGCTGTTTTTT. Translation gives CASSDYTGTGKRTGELFF.

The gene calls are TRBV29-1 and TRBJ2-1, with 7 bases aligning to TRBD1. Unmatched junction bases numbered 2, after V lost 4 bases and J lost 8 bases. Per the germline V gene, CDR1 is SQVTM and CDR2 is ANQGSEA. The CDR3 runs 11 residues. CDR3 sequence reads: CSVGQGDEQFF. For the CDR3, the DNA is TGCAGCGTTGGGCAGGGGGATGAGCAGTTCTTC.

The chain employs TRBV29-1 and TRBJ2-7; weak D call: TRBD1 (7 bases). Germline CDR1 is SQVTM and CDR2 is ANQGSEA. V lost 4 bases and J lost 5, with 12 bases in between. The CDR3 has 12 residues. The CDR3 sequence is CSVVRGVDEQYF. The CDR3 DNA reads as TGCAGCGTTGTCAGGGGGGTCGACGAGCAGTACTTC.

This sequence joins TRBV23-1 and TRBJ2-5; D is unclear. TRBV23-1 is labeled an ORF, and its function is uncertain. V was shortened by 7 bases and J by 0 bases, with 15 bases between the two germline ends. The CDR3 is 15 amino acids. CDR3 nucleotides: TGCGCCAGCAACAACCCCGAAGAGTACCAAGAGACCCAGTACTTC. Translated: CASNNPEEYQETQYF.

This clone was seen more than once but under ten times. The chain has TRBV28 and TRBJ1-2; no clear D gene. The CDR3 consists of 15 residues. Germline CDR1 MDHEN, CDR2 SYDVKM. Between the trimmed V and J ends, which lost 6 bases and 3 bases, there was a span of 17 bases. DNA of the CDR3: TGTGCCAGCAGCCACCTCGTAGGGAGCTACTATGGCTACACCTTC. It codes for CASSHLVGSYYGYTF.

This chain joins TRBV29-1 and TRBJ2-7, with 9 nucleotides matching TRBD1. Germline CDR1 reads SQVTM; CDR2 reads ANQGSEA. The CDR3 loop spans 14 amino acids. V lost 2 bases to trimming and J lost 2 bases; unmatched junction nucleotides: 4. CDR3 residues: CSVETGQGTYEQYF. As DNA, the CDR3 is TGCAGCGTTGAAACTGGACAGGGGACCTACGAGCAGTACTTC.

CDR3 protein: CAWSDRGMNTEAFF. CDR3 coding DNA: TGTGCCTGGAGTGACAGGGGGATGAACACTGAAGCTTTCTTT. The chain couples TRBV30 to TRBJ1-1, with TRBD1 matching over 8 bases. V shed 1 base, J shed 0 bases, and the junction held 1 base outside the gene matches. CDR3 size: 14 residues. Germline V gene data show CDR1 as GTSNPN and CDR2 as SVGIG (reference sequence).

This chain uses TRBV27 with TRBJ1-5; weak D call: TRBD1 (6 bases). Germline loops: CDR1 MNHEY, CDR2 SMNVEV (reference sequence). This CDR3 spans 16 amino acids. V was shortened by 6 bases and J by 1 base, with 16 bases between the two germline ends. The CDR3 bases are TGTGCCAGCAGAGCCGCCGGGACACCAAGCAATCAGCCCCAGCATTTT. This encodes CASRAAGTPSNQPQHF.

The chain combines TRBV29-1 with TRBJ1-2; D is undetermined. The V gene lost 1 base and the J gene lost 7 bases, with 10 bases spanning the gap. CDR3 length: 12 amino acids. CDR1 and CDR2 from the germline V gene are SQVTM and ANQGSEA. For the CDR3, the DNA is TGCAGCGTTGAAGGTCAGTCAGGTGGCTACACCTTC. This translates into CSVEGQSGGYTF.

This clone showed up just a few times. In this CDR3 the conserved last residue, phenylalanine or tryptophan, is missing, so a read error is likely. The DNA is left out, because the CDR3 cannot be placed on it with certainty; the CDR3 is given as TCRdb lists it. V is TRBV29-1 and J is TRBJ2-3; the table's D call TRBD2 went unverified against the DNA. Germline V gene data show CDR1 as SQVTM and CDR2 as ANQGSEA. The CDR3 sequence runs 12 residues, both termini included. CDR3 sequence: CSVATWTSGSWL.

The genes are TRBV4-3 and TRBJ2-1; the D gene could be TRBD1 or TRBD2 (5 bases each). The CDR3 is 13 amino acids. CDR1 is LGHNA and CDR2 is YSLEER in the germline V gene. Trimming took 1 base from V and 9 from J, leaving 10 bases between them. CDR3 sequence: CASSQGEGTEQFF. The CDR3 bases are TGCGCCAGCAGCCAAGGCGAGGGGACTGAGCAGTTCTTC.

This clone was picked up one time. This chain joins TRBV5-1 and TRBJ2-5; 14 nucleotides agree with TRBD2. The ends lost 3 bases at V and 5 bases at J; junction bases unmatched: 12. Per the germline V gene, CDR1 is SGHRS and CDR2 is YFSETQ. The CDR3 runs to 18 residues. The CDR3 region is CASSSGLAGVFGGETQYF. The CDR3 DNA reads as TGCGCCAGCAGCTCGGGACTAGCGGGAGTGTTCGGAGGGGAGACCCAGTACTTC.

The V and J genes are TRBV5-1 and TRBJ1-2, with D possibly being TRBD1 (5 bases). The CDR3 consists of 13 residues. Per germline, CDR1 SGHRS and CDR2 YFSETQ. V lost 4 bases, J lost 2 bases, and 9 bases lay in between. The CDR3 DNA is TGCGCCAGCAGCCAAGGGACGAACTATGGCTACACCTTC. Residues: CASSQGTNYGYTF.

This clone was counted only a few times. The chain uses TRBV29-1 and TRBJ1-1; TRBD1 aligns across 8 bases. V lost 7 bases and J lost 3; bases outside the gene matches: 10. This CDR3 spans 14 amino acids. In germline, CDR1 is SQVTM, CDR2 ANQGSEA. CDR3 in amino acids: CSGQGPSGDTEAFF. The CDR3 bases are TGCAGCGGACAGGGGCCGAGCGGGGACACTGAAGCTTTCTTT.

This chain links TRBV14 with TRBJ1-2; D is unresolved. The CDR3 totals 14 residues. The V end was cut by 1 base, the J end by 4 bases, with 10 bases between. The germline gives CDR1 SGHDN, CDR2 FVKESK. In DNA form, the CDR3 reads TGTGCCAGCAGCCAAGGTGGACCGTTCTATGGCTACACCTTC. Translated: CASSQGGPFYGYTF.

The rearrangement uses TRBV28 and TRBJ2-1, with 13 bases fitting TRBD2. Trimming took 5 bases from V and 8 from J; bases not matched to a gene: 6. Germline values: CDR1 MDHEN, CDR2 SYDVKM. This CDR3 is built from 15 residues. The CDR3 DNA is TGTGCCAGCAGTCTGGGACTAGCGGGATCGGATGAGCAGTTCTTC. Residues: CASSLGLAGSDEQFF.